This T cell receptor beta chain appears in the sequencing data of a study of T cell responses to AZD1222 COVID-19 vaccine. Study results and limitations: Increases in Spike-specific TCR breadth and depth were seen after two AZD1222 doses. A mostly white British donor set with more females was recruited, and clonal diversity was possibly underestimated.

V was shortened by 9 bases and J by 4 bases, with 9 bases between the two germline ends. This CDR3 is built from 11 residues. Germline CDR1 is LNHDA and CDR2 is SQIVND (reference sequence). This clone was seen more than once but under ten times. Its target is not known. TCRdb keeps only in-frame clones here, not all; method: immunoSEQ multiplex PCR. Of about 180,000 clones listed, around 90% are singletons. The analysis combined second doses at about 4 or about 12 weeks. The genes are TRBV19 and TRBJ2-5; D possibly matches TRBD1 or TRBD2 (5 bases each). This sample comprised peripheral blood, obtained 28 days after the second AZD1222 dose. The source of this sequence is an adult who received the AZD1222 COVID-19 vaccine. For the CDR3, the DNA is TGTGCCAGCGGGACCGGAGAGACCCAGTACTTC. Its translation: CASGTGETQYF.